These 30 T cell receptor beta chains came from one sample sequenced in a study of blood T cell repertoires in COVID-19. Profiled with immunoSEQ multiplex PCR; TCRdb holds only in-frame clones, not every one. In the table there are just under 150,000 clones, 84% of which are singletons. Sequencing was carried out using peripheral blood. The receptor source for this set is a human donor in a cohort sampled during active COVID-19.

The rearrangement links TRBV5-1 to TRBJ2-2; 7 bases line up with TRBD1. The CDR3 is made up of 15 amino acids. V was clipped by 4 bases and J by 2 bases; unmatched bases: 5. CDR1 SGHRS and CDR2 YFSETQ come from the germline V gene. The CDR3 nucleotides are TGCGCCAGCAGCCCGCGACAGGGTAACACCGGGGAGCTGTTTTTT. Its translation: CASSPRQGNTGELFF.

The V call is TRBV14, the J call TRBJ2-1; 11 bases agree with TRBD2. In germline, CDR1 is SGHDN, CDR2 FVKESK. J lost 5 bases, V lost 2 bases, and 8 bases had no gene match. The CDR3 extends over 17 amino acids. The CDR3 nucleotides are TGTGCCAGCAGCCAATTAGGTAGCGGGAGGGTCCACAATGAGCAGTTCTTC. Translated, it gives CASSQLGSGRVHNEQFF.

V is TRBV2 and J is TRBJ1-1, with 10 bases lining up with TRBD1. Germline CDR1 and CDR2: SNHLY and FYNNEI. The CDR3 is 14 amino acids. V lost 3 bases, J lost 5 bases, and 3 bases stayed unmatched. DNA for the CDR3: TGTGCCAGCAGTGACCGGGACAGGGGTACTGAAGCTTTCTTT. It translates to CASSDRDRGTEAFF.

The V and J genes are TRBV20-1 and TRBJ2-1; TRBD2 matches 13 bases. The J segment lost 9 bases and the V segment lost 3 bases, leaving 11 bases of the junction unmatched. The germline V gene encodes CDR1 DFQATT and CDR2 SNEGSKA (reference sequence). The CDR3 extends over 16 amino acids. CDR3 DNA sequence: TGCAGTGCTAGTAAGGTTCGGGGGACTAGCGGGGCTGAGCAGTTCTTC. This sequence encodes CSASKVRGTSGAEQFF.

This clone was picked up a small number of times. This sample includes further DNA sequences coding for the same CDR3. V gene TRBV29-1 combines with J gene TRBJ1-1, with no clear D. The V gene's germline CDR1 is SQVTM and CDR2 ANQGSEA. The V end lost 3 bases, the J end lost 4 bases, and 6 bases lay between the germline ends. The CDR3 has 11 amino acids. The chain's CDR3 is CSVDRGTEAFF. DNA of the CDR3: TGCAGCGTTGACAGAGGCACTGAAGCTTTCTTT.

The chain recombines TRBV12-3 or TRBV12-4 with TRBJ2-1; no definite D call. This CDR3 is built from 13 residues. The V end was cut by 6 bases, the J end by 9 bases, with 15 bases between. CDR3 protein: CASRNSSVPEQFF. In nucleotides, the CDR3 is TGTGCCAGCAGAAATTCCTCGGTCCCTGAGCAGTTCTTC.

This chain uses TRBV7-6 with TRBJ2-7, with 12 bases that match TRBD1. The CDR3 runs to 15 residues. Germline CDR1 is SGHVS and CDR2 is FNYEAQ. The V segment lost 5 bases and the J segment 5 bases; nucleotides outside the gene matches: 7. DNA for the CDR3: TGTGCCAGCAGCCCTCCGGGACAGGGGGCGCACGAGCAGTACTTC. Translating it yields CASSPPGQGAHEQYF.

The chain links TRBV9 to TRBJ2-5, with 10 positions matching TRBD1. There are 17 residues in the CDR3. Unmatched junction bases numbered 9, after V lost 0 bases and J lost 4 bases. Looked up from germline, CDR1 is SGDLS and CDR2 is YYNGEE. CDR3 residues: CASSVGLRDRGGETQYF. CDR3 bases: TGTGCCAGCAGCGTAGGATTAAGGGACAGGGGAGGAGAGACCCAGTACTTC.

The genes are TRBV23-1 and TRBJ2-4, with TRBD1 matching over 7 bases. TRBV23-1 is identified as an open reading frame with a role that is uncertain. CDR3 length equals 24 residues. J was trimmed by 1 base and V by 0 bases; bases with no gene match: 27. The CDR3 spells CASSQSSTGFRESPGELAKNIQYF. CDR3 DNA: TGCGCCAGCAGTCAATCGTCGACAGGGTTTAGGGAAAGCCCAGGAGAACTGGCCAAAAACATTCAGTACTTC.

The chain links TRBV9 to TRBJ2-3, with TRBD1 matching over 7 bases. CDR3 length: 20 amino acids. J was trimmed by 2 bases and V by 4 bases; bases with no gene match: 22. Germline values: CDR1 SGDLS, CDR2 YYNGEE. The CDR3 DNA is TGTGCCAGCAGCTACCCCGGGACAGCTACCTATGTGGTTATCACAGATACGCAGTATTTT. Residues: CASSYPGTATYVVITDTQYF.

The rearrangement links TRBV6-5 to TRBJ1-2; no definite D call. From germline, CDR1 is MNHEY and CDR2 SVGAGI. CDR3 length: 13 residues. V was cut by 8 bases and J by 4 bases, with 14 bases left in between. The CDR3 nucleotides are TGTGCCAGCGGAGGTGGCTTTGCCTATGGCTACACCTTC. Amino acid sequence: CASGGGFAYGYTF.

The V call is TRBV27, the J call TRBJ2-7; the D is unclear. Trimming removed 5 bases from V and 3 bases from J, with 14 bases in between. The germline CDR1 and CDR2 sequences are MNHEY and SMNVEV (reference sequence). This CDR3 spans 14 amino acids. CDR3 residues: CASSIRVGSYEQYF. As DNA, the CDR3 is TGTGCCAGCAGTATCCGGGTGGGTAGCTACGAGCAGTACTTC.

The chain couples TRBV11-2 to TRBJ2-7; tentatively, D is TRBD1 (5 bases). Trimming took off 8 bases at V and 3 bases at J, with 11 bases between the two ends. This CDR3 has 12 amino acids. Germline CDR1 reads SGHAT; CDR2 reads FQNNGV. The CDR3 region is CASGRVFYEQYF. Written as DNA, the CDR3 is TGTGCCAGCGGCAGGGTTTTCTACGAGCAGTACTTC. Full variable domain (outside the CDR3, taken from reference TRBV11-2 and TRBJ2-7): EAGVAQSPRYKIIEKRQSVAFWCNPISGHATLYWYQQILGQGPKLLIQFQNNGVVDDSQLPKDRFSAERLKGVDSTLKIQPAKLEDSAVYLCASGRVFYEQYFGPGTRLTVT.

This chain uses TRBV30 with TRBJ1-2; D gene unclear. CDR1 and CDR2 from the germline V gene are GTSNPN and SVGIG (reference sequence). The CDR3 contains 12 residues. The V end was cut by 7 bases, the J end by 7 bases, with 16 bases between. This CDR3 is CASTPGRGGYTF. The CDR3 DNA reads as TGTGCCTCGACACCCGGGCGGGGTGGCTACACCTTC. Full variable domain (outside the CDR3, taken from reference TRBV30 and TRBJ1-2): SQTIHQWPATLVQPVGSPLSLECTVEGTSNPNLYWYRQAAGRGLQLLFYSVGIGQISSEVPQNLSASRPQDRQFILSSKKLLLSDSGFYLCASTPGRGGYTFGSGTRLTVV.

The chain combines TRBV6-5 with TRBJ2-5; no clear D gene. Germline loops: CDR1 MNHEY, CDR2 SVGAGI. The length of the CDR3 is 14 residues. Trimming left V 0 bases short and J 2 bases short, with 7 bases between. CDR3 bases: TGTGCCAGCAGTTACTCTATCGGGCAAGAGACCCAGTACTTC. Translation: CASSYSIGQETQYF.

The V and J genes are TRBV2 and TRBJ2-7; a weak D match, TRBD1 (6 bases). The V gene's germline CDR1 is SNHLY and CDR2 FYNNEI. Between the trimmed V and J ends, which lost 5 bases and 0 bases, there was a span of 14 bases. The CDR3 extends over 15 amino acids. The CDR3 sequence: CASSSGQTISYEQYV. CDR3 DNA sequence: TGTGCCAGCAGTTCCGGACAGACTATCTCCTACGAGCAGTACGTC.

The rearrangement links TRBV18 to TRBJ2-1, with 13 positions matching TRBD2. The CDR3 has 15 residues. The V gene's germline CDR1 is KGHSH and CDR2 LQKENI. The J segment lost 10 bases and the V segment lost 3 bases, leaving 6 bases of the junction unmatched. This CDR3 reads CASSPGLAGPLEQFF. Written as DNA, the CDR3 is TGTGCCAGCTCACCGGGACTAGCGGGGCCCTTGGAGCAGTTCTTC.

This clone came up a few times. The chain carries TRBV2 and TRBJ2-2; D ambiguous. Trimming took 2 bases from V and 1 from J, leaving 2 bases between them. Germline assignment: CDR1 SNHLY and CDR2 FYNNEI. The CDR3 runs 13 residues. CDR3 in amino acids: CASSEQNTGELFF. Written as DNA, the CDR3 is TGTGCCAGCAGTGAACAGAACACCGGGGAGCTGTTTTTT. The entire variable domain, with the rest obtained from reference TRBV2 and TRBJ2-2, is as follows: EPEVTQTPSHQVTQMGQEVILRCVPISNHLYFYWYRQILGQKVEFLVSFYNNEISEKSEIFDDQFSVERPDGSNFTLKIRSTKLEDSAMYFCASSEQNTGELFFGEGSRLTVL.

The chain links TRBV21-1 to TRBJ2-7; no DNA check was done on the table's D call, TRBD1. TRBV21-1 is listed as a pseudogene. The CDR3 has 13 amino acids. The CDR3 DNA reads TGTGCCAGCAGCAACGGGCAGGGGTACGAGCAGTACGTC. This translates into CASSNGQGYEQYV.

V gene TRBV25-1 combines with J gene TRBJ1-4; D perhaps matches TRBD1 (6 bases). CDR1 is MGHDK and CDR2 is SYGVNS in the germline V gene. Trimming cost V 4 bases and J 7 bases, with 13 bases left between them. This CDR3 contains 14 residues. The CDR3 sequence: CASSAYRAGEKLFF. The DNA of the CDR3 is TGTGCCAGCAGTGCGTACAGGGCGGGTGAAAAACTGTTTTTT.

The chain carries TRBV6-1 and TRBJ1-3; no clear D. V lost 0 bases and J lost 2, with 8 bases in between. The CDR3 consists of 15 residues. Germline assignment: CDR1 MNHNS and CDR2 SASEGT. The CDR3 bases are TGTGCCAGCAGTGAAGCGTCGACACCTGGAAACACCATATATTTT. This translates into CASSEASTPGNTIYF.

J is TRBJ1-2 and V is TRBV9; 7 nucleotides align to TRBD1. From germline, CDR1 is SGDLS and CDR2 YYNGEE. The CDR3 extends over 14 amino acids. V trimming: 6 bases; J trimming: 8 bases; junction bases outside the gene matches: 13. CDR3 coding DNA: TGTGCCAGCACGGGGGCAGGGGGAAGGTACGGCTACACCTTC. Its translation is CASTGAGGRYGYTF.

The CDR3: CASSPPGGRGEKLFF. DNA of the CDR3: TGTGCCAGCAGTCCCCCCGGAGGGAGGGGTGAAAAACTGTTTTTT. The gene calls are TRBV28 and TRBJ1-4, with a weak D call TRBD1 (5 bases). This CDR3 region has 15 residues. The ends were cut back, 5 bases at V and 7 bases at J, with 17 bases in the middle. Germline V gives CDR1 MDHEN, CDR2 SYDVKM.

Comment on this clone: One junction end does not reproduce the germline sequence, and a read error may be involved. The chain has TRBV7-7 and TRBJ1-2; D is uncertain. The CDR3 contains 17 residues. Germline lookup yields CDR1 SSHAT and CDR2 FNYEAQ (reference sequence). Here the CDR3 reads CASSLNGRHQANYGYTF. CDR3 nucleotide sequence: TGTGCTAGCAGCTTGAATGGCAGGCACCAAGCTAACTATGGCTACACCTTC.

J is TRBJ1-2 and V is TRBV5-6; 7 bases agree with TRBD1. CDR1 and CDR2 from the germline V gene are SGHDT and YYEEEE. This CDR3 is 13 amino acids long. V lost 4 bases and J lost 6; bases outside the gene matches: 6. CDR3 residues: CASSHDRADGYTF. DNA of the CDR3: TGTGCCAGCAGCCATGACAGGGCTGATGGCTACACCTTC.

The chain employs TRBV7-3 and TRBJ1-2; weak D call: TRBD1 (6 bases). Germline loops: CDR1 SGHTA, CDR2 FQGTGA. The CDR3 covers 15 residues. The V gene lost 5 bases and the J gene lost 1 base, with 14 bases spanning the gap. The CDR3 loop reads CASSPRGDDNYGYTF. CDR3 in DNA: TGTGCCAGCAGCCCCAGGGGAGATGATAACTATGGCTACACCTTC.

V is TRBV7-8 and J is TRBJ1-2; a weak D match, TRBD1 (6 bases). The CDR3 contains 13 residues. The germline V gene encodes CDR1 SGHVS and CDR2 FQNEAQ. The ends were cut back, 2 bases at V and 13 bases at J, with 17 bases in the middle. The CDR3, as DNA: TGTGCCAGCAGCTTACACGGACAGAAGATTCCCACCTTC. It is translated as CASSLHGQKIPTF.

The J gene is TRBJ1-1, the V gene TRBV11-2; a possible D gene is TRBD1 (5 bases). The germline V gene encodes CDR1 SGHAT and CDR2 FQNNGV. Trimming stripped 2 bases from V and 0 bases from J, with 7 bases between. CDR3 size: 14 residues. In nucleotides, the CDR3 is TGTGCCAGCAGCTTAAACAGGATGAACACTGAAGCTTTCTTT. It yields the protein CASSLNRMNTEAFF.

The chain is built from TRBV3-1 (or the pseudogene TRBV3-2) and TRBJ1-1; D is undetermined. Deletions cut 0 bases from V and 1 base from J, with 6 bases between. Germline V gene sequence: CDR1 LGHDT, CDR2 YNNKEL (reference sequence). The CDR3 runs 14 residues. CDR3 sequence (DNA): TGTGCCAGCAGCCAAGATTACGGGAACACTGAAGCTTTCTTT. Translated, it gives CASSQDYGNTEAFF.

J is TRBJ2-7 and V is TRBV6-5, with D maybe TRBD2 (6 bases). The V end was cut by 4 bases, the J end by 4 bases, with 20 bases between. The CDR3 sequence is 16 residues long. Germline V gene sequence: CDR1 MNHEY, CDR2 SVGAGI. The CDR3 spells CASSSFGGLIAYEQYF. CDR3 in DNA: TGTGCCAGCAGTTCATTCGGGGGTTTGATCGCTTACGAGCAGTACTTC.